This T cell receptor beta chain appears in the sequencing data of a study of T cell clonotyping in hematopoietic cell transplantation. Profiling relied on immunoSEQ multiplex PCR, and the TCRdb table lists in-frame clones only, not all of them. The sample lists fewer than 80,000 clones, roughly 94% occurring once. This CDR3 spans 14 amino acids. Germline V gene lookup returns CDR1 MNHEY and CDR2 SMNVEV (reference sequence). Trimming shortened V by 7 bases and J by 3 bases, and 10 bases separated the two germline ends. This receptor was identified in a man aged 50 or older in good health. Some clones in this sample may be carry-over from other donors' samples. The chain joins TRBV27 to TRBJ2-6, with D uncertain. The sequencing input was peripheral blood mononuclear cells. DNA for the CDR3: TGTGCCAGCACCAATTGGGATGGGGCCAACGTCCTGACTTTC. Translation gives CASTNWDGANVLTF. Drawing the rest from reference TRBV27 and TRBJ2-6, the complete variable domain is EAQVTQNPRYLITVTGKKLTVTCSQNMNHEYMSWYRQDPGLGLRQIYYSMNVEVTDKGDVPEGYKVSRKEKRNFPLILESPSPNQTSLYFCASTNWDGANVLTFGAGSRLTVL.